Below are 9 T cell receptor beta chains sequenced from a single sample in a study of T cell repertoires in ileal Crohn's disease. TCRdb keeps only in-frame clones here, not all; method: immunoSEQ multiplex PCR. Seen here are about 12,000 clones, approximately 81% observed once, and the top ten hold under 20%. Noted time point: neoterminal ileum biopsy at postoperative endoscopy, about 6 months after surgery. Sequencing input: ileal tissue. The source is an adult with Crohn's disease.

The gene calls are TRBV10-3 and TRBJ1-4, with 7 bases that match TRBD1. Unmatched junction bases numbered 12, after V lost 6 bases and J lost 8 bases. There are 15 residues in the CDR3. Germline CDR1 and CDR2: ENHRY and SYGVKD. In DNA form, the CDR3 reads TGTGCCATCAGCAATGGACAGGTGCATGAGGAAAAACTGTTTTTT. Translation gives CAISNGQVHEEKLFF.

The rearrangement links TRBV30 to TRBJ1-1; the D is unclear. The CDR3 is made up of 12 amino acids. CDR1 and CDR2 (germline): GTSNPN, SVGIG (reference sequence). Trimming removed 8 bases from V and 1 base from J, with 11 bases in between. The CDR3 here is CAGGQTNTEAFF. Written as DNA, the CDR3 is TGTGCCGGAGGGCAGACGAACACTGAAGCTTTCTTT.

The J gene is TRBJ1-5, the V gene TRBV27; D unclear. Germline CDR1 is MNHEY and CDR2 is SMNVEV (reference sequence). The ends were cut back, 5 bases at V and 7 bases at J, with 18 bases in the middle. The CDR3 has 15 amino acids. CDR3 sequence (DNA): TGTGCCAGCAGTGGCTTCGGACCGGCGGGACAGCCCCAGCATTTT. It encodes CASSGFGPAGQPQHF.

The chain joins TRBV29-1 to TRBJ2-3; 9 nucleotides agree with TRBD2. Trimming took 6 bases from V and 2 from J; bases not matched to a gene: 15. Germline CDR1 reads SQVTM; CDR2 reads ANQGSEA. This CDR3 has 17 residues. The CDR3 loop is CSVAPPQRGALTDTQYF. The CDR3 DNA sequence: TGCAGCGTGGCTCCCCCACAGCGGGGGGCACTCACAGATACGCAGTATTTT.

This clone was observed a few times. The chain is built from TRBV7-2 and TRBJ1-6; D is undetermined. Trimming took 5 bases from V and 5 from J, leaving 16 bases between them. The CDR3 is 16 amino acids. CDR1 is SGHTA and CDR2 is FQGNSA in the germline V gene. The CDR3 DNA reads TGTGCCAGCAGCCCCCGAGCTAGCCTCGATAATTCACCCCTCCACTTT. It translates to CASSPRASLDNSPLHF.

This clone was seen a single time. CDR3 loop: CASSLDGTGAYEQYF. CDR3 coding DNA: TGCGCCAGCAGCTTGGACGGGACAGGCGCCTACGAGCAGTACTTC. The chain joins TRBV5-1 to TRBJ2-7; 8 bases fit TRBD1. There are 15 residues in the CDR3. The germline CDR1 and CDR2 sequences are SGHRS and YFSETQ. The ends lost 0 bases at V and 2 bases at J; junction bases unmatched: 4.

The chain uses TRBV5-1 and TRBJ1-5, with D possibly matching TRBD1 (6 bases). V lost 4 bases, J lost 0 bases, and 11 bases lay in between. CDR1 and CDR2 from the germline V gene are SGHRS and YFSETQ. The CDR3 has 15 amino acids. The CDR3 loop is CASSLGGDSNQPQHF. In DNA, the CDR3 is TGCGCCAGCAGCCTGGGGGGCGATAGCAATCAGCCCCAGCATTTT.

CDR3 region: CASSDGRKLAGDYKHHEQFF. CDR3 nucleotides: TGTGCCAGCAGCGACGGTAGGAAACTAGCGGGAGATTATAAGCATCATGAGCAGTTCTTC. The chain joins TRBV9 to TRBJ2-1, with 11 bases that match TRBD2. Losses at the gene ends were 3 bases for V and 8 bases for J; bases not matched to a gene: 22. The CDR3 sequence is 20 residues long. Germline V gives CDR1 SGDLS, CDR2 YYNGEE.

This clone turned up a few times. The chain has TRBV19 and TRBJ2-7; 8 positions match TRBD1. Unmatched junction bases numbered 7, after V lost 5 bases and J lost 1 base. The CDR3 contains 15 residues. Germline assignment: CDR1 LNHDA and CDR2 SQIVND (reference sequence). CDR3 loop: CASSPGDRRSYEQYF. The CDR3 DNA sequence: TGTGCCAGTAGTCCAGGGGACAGGCGGTCCTACGAGCAGTACTTC.